A selection of T cell receptor beta chains follows, all from one sample in a study of T cell responses to AZD1222 COVID-19 vaccine. Sequencing used immunoSEQ multiplex PCR; TCRdb keeps in-frame clones, though not all of them. The data hold approximately 130,000 clones, with about 88% observed a single time. The sequenced sample was peripheral blood, obtained 28 days after the second AZD1222 dose. The receptors were sampled from an adult who received the AZD1222 COVID-19 vaccine. The conserved cysteine and the conserved F or W are not part of the CDR3 here. Clone size, where shown, is once, few, many, or a class for clones that have expanded.

v_call clone_size cdr3_aa
TRBV7-8 once ASSLPVHSGNTIY
TRBV28 . ASSSSWGGEYEGYT
TRBV7-3 . ASSDRANTGELF
TRBV28 . ASSPYSTVRSNQPQH
TRBV11-2 . ASSFHSSEAF
TRBV5-1 . ASSFGGPNEKLF
TRBV30 few AWREGTGSGNTIY
TRBV28 . ASRKVGAQGTEAF
TRBV4-2 . ASSQVSGGTTDTQY
TRBV20-1 . SASGGGLWDTEAF
TRBV27 . ASSRGARGPLYGYT
TRBV6-5 . ASKGDRGSSYEQY
TRBV6-4 . ASSDSGQGDSPLH
TRBV5-1 . ASSTGDVEKLF
TRBV7-2 . ASSSRTQETQY
TRBV3-1/TRBV3-2 many ASSPAVNYGYT
TRBV6-2/TRBV6-3 . ASSYGTGADTQY
TRBV6-2/TRBV6-3 . ASSYRQTYEQY
TRBV7-9 . ASRHGQGTF
TRBV6-5 once ASSYGDRNNSPLH
TRBV6-1 . ASSEYSTGTQPQH
TRBV5-1 . ASSNRVNEQF
TRBV4-3 . ASSHSGTGESYEQY
TRBV2 . ASSQQGTYEQY
TRBV2 few ASSEVGRNYGYT
TRBV28 . ASRSRRALNYGYT
TRBV5-1 . ASSFGGYTDTQY
TRBV5-1 . ASSLQGVTDTQY
TRBV18 . ASSPEGFLYEQY
TRBV7-6 . ASTPPGMDGYT
TRBV19 . ASRPLQSGEAF
TRBV9 . ASSLLTGPNTEAF
TRBV11-1 once ASSLWGRGTEAF
TRBV7-8 . ASSPLPQELNYGYT
TRBV18 . ASSPPEGVIGETQY
TRBV19 . ASSQMETQY
TRBV10-3 . AISEGGHNSPLH
TRBV5-8 . ASSPLGTVDQPQH
TRBV18 . ASSPPSNTEAF
TRBV5-6 . ASSFGQGGPGEQY
TRBV28 . ASSRGGLSYEQY
TRBV30 . AWSGGYEQY
TRBV5-1 . ASSQTSRPLENEQF
TRBV28 . ASRPSGGRGPSTDTQY
TRBV6-1 . ASSEAGYEQY
TRBV9 . ASSPRTQNEKLF
TRBV5-1 once ASSWGKPNEQY
TRBV11-3 once ASSYQGQGLRKTQY
TRBV4-3 . ASSQDPQGANTEAF
TRBV6-1 once ASSDGGLAKNIQY
TRBV4-3 . ASSQGEGLVSDTQY
TRBV11-1 . ASSPLGLAPGELF
TRBV5-6 . ASSIQGPSSYNEQF
TRBV7-9 . ASSGENTFQETQY
TRBV12-3/TRBV12-4 . ASRRAGSYEQY
TRBV4-3 . ASSQESQLGYTGELF
TRBV11-2 . ASSWGQGNTEAF